A selection of T cell receptor beta chains follows, all from one sample in a study of blood T cell repertoires in COVID-19. Assay used: immunoSEQ multiplex PCR; TCRdb lists only in-frame clones, some missing. In the table there are around 150,000 clones, almost 85% of which are singletons. Sequencing used PBMCs or T cells enriched from blood (not recorded which). These receptors were collected from a woman between 45 and 65 years old with acute COVID-19. The CDR3 runs from the conserved cysteine through the conserved F or W. A D gene is named only where the DNA matches it firmly. Expanded clones are given a class, and other clones once, few, many or no size at all.

D gene	V gene	clone size	CDR3 length	J gene	CDR3 DNA	CDR3 protein
NA	TRBV30	NA	10	TRBJ2-1	TGTGCCTGGAGTTCCGGTGAGCAGTTCTTC	CAWSSGEQFF
TRBD1	TRBV6-1	NA	16	TRBJ1-2	TGTGCCAGCAGTGAATATAGGACAGGGGGCGACTATGGCTACACCTTC	CASSEYRTGGDYGYTF
NA	TRBV5-5	NA	15	TRBJ1-2	TGTGCCAGCAGCTTGGATGGGAGAGGGATCTATGGCTACACCTTC	CASSLDGRGIYGYTF
NA	TRBV11-2	NA	15	TRBJ1-2	TGTGCCAGCAGCTTGGGGTTCCGGGAAAGCTATGGCTACACCTTC	CASSLGFRESYGYTF
TRBD1	TRBV19	NA	15	TRBJ1-5	TGTGCCAGTAATACACAGGGGGCCATCAATCAGCCCCAGCATTTT	CASNTQGAINQPQHF
NA	TRBV18	NA	16	TRBJ1-1	TGTGCCAGCTCACCAAATTGGCAGGGAGGGGGCACTGAAGCTTTCTTT	CASSPNWQGGGTEAFF
NA	TRBV19	NA	16	TRBJ1-2	TGTGCCAGTAGTATCCTCTCCCTCGACAGGAACTATGGCTACACCTTC	CASSILSLDRNYGYTF
NA	TRBV30	NA	15	TRBJ2-1	TGTGCCTGGACCTGGGGGGCGGGAGTAGCCAATGAGCAGTTCTTC	CAWTWGAGVANEQFF
TRBD2	TRBV3-1/TRBV3-2	few	19	TRBJ2-3	TGTGCCAGCAGCCATGATCTAGGGCTAGCGGTTGGTAGCACAGATACGCAGTATTTT	CASSHDLGLAVGSTDTQYF
NA	TRBV30	NA	15	TRBJ1-4	TGTGCCTGGAGTACACAGGGAGGGATTAATGAAAAACTGTTTTTT	CAWSTQGGINEKLFF
TRBD2	TRBV19	NA	16	TRBJ2-5	TGTGCCAGTAGTATGGAGTGGCTAGCGGGACAAGAGACCCAGTACTTC	CASSMEWLAGQETQYF
NA	TRBV11-2	NA	13	TRBJ1-1	TGTGCCAGCAGCTTAGTCCGGAACACTGAAGCTTTCTTT	CASSLVRNTEAFF
TRBD2	TRBV5-1	NA	16	TRBJ2-7	TGCGCCAGCAGCTTGCGGTCGGGACTAGCCTCCTACGAGCAGTACTTC	CASSLRSGLASYEQYF
TRBD1	TRBV6-2/TRBV6-3	NA	14	TRBJ1-5	TGTGCCAGCAGCGGACAGGGGGCGATGCAGCCCCAGCATTTT	CASSGQGAMQPQHF
TRBD1	TRBV9	many	15	TRBJ2-2	TGTGCCAGCAGCGTGGAATACAGGGGATCCGGGGAGCTGTTTTTT	CASSVEYRGSGELFF
TRBD1	TRBV7-2	few	15	TRBJ1-2	TGTGCCAGCAGCTTAGTTCTTGGACAGGGGGCCACCGGGTCCTTC	CASSLVLGQGATGSF
NA	TRBV19	NA	13	TRBJ2-4	TGTGCCAGTACAAACCCTAGCGTGGAGATTCAGTACTTC	CASTNPSVEIQYF
TRBD2	TRBV19	NA	17	TRBJ2-1	TGTGCCAGTAGTACCTCTTCAGCGGGAGGTTTCAAAGATGAGCAGTTCTTC	CASSTSSAGGFKDEQFF
TRBD1	TRBV5-1	NA	14	TRBJ1-1	TGCGCCAGCAGTTCTACCCCAGGGGGCACTGAAGCTTTCTTT	CASSSTPGGTEAFF
NA	TRBV27	few	15	TRBJ1-6	TGTGCCAGCAGTTTGGCGACAGGCTATAATTCACCCCTCCACTTT	CASSLATGYNSPLHF
NA	TRBV19	NA	14	TRBJ1-5	TGTGCCAGTAGGATACAGGGTAACAATCAGCCCCAGCATTTT	CASRIQGNNQPQHF
NA	TRBV3-1/TRBV3-2	NA	18	TRBJ2-3	TGTGCCAGCAGCCGGGGGCGAAGTAGCGGGTCTCGCACAGATACGCAGTATTTT	CASSRGRSSGSRTDTQYF
NA	TRBV5-1	NA	13	TRBJ2-5	TGCGCCAGCAGCTTGCCGGGTACGGAGACCCAGTACTTC	CASSLPGTETQYF
NA	TRBV19	NA	14	TRBJ1-5	TGTGCCAGTAGGGGCAGGGTGAGCAATCAGCCCCAGCATTTT	CASRGRVSNQPQHF
TRBD1	TRBV30	NA	12	TRBJ1-2	TGTGCCTGGAGGGGACAGACCTATGGCTACACCTTC	CAWRGQTYGYTF
NA	TRBV6-5	NA	12	TRBJ1-2	TGTGCCAGCAGCCAGGACAGTGGAGGCTACACCTTC	CASSQDSGGYTF
NA	TRBV5-1	once	14	TRBJ2-1	TGCGCCAGCAGTATGGACATCTCCTACAATGAGCAGTTCTTC	CASSMDISYNEQFF
TRBD1	TRBV19	NA	15	TRBJ2-7	TGTGCCAGTAGCCCACCGAACAGGGGTTCCTACGAGCAGTACTTC	CASSPPNRGSYEQYF
NA	TRBV3-1/TRBV3-2	NA	14	TRBJ2-2	TGTGCCAGCAGCCAAGGAGGGTGGGCCGGGGAGCTGTTTTTT	CASSQGGWAGELFF
NA	TRBV7-3	NA	14	TRBJ2-5	TGTGCCAGCAGCAACGCAGGATACGGTGAGACCCAGTACTTC	CASSNAGYGETQYF
NA	TRBV19	NA	14	TRBJ1-4	TGTGCCAGTAAAACTCAGGCGGGCACTGAAAAACTGTTTTTT	CASKTQAGTEKLFF
TRBD2	TRBV28	NA	17	TRBJ2-3	TGTGCCAGCAGTTTAGTTAACCTAGCGGGAGCACCAGATACGCAGTATTTT	CASSLVNLAGAPDTQYF
NA	TRBV3-1/TRBV3-2	NA	13	TRBJ1-2	TGTGCCAGCAGCCCACATCAGGTCTACGGCTACACCTTC	CASSPHQVYGYTF
NA	TRBV21-1	NA	15	TRBJ1-1	TGTGCCAGCAGCAAAGGGGAGACACCGAACACTGAAGCTTTCTTT	CASSKGETPNTEAFF
TRBD1	TRBV10-3	NA	18	TRBJ2-2	TGTGCCATCAGCGCCGCCCCGGGACAGGGGTCGGACACCGGGGAGCTGTTTTTT	CAISAAPGQGSDTGELFF
NA	TRBV2	many	11	TRBJ1-1	TGTGCCAGCACCTTGAGGGCTGAAGCTTTCTTT	CASTLRAEAFF
TRBD1	TRBV6-5	NA	15	TRBJ1-5	TGTGCCAGCAGGTGGGGACAGGGGGTTAATCAGCCCCAGCATTTT	CASRWGQGVNQPQHF